A selection of T cell receptor beta chains follows, all from one sample in a study of CD4 T cells in relation to SARS-CoV-2 and coronaviruses. Their antigens are not known. Generated by immunoSEQ multiplex PCR, the TCRdb table keeps only in-frame clones and is missing some. The sample lists around 20,000 clones, around 74% occurring once. The source material was CD4+ T cells from PBMCs, cultured in vitro. These receptors all come from a human donor in good health. The CDR3 runs from the conserved cysteine through the conserved F or W. Each record gives: clone size, D gene, V gene, J gene, CDR3 DNA, CDR3 protein. D genes are given only for firm matches. Part of the rows lack a size; the others show once, few, many or a class for expanded clones.

clone size: .
D gene: .
V gene: TRBV23-1
J gene: TRBJ2-1
CDR3 DNA: TGCGCCAGCAGTCGAGCTCGGGGCGGGCCCACCTACAATGAGCAGTTCTTC
CDR3 protein: CASSRARGGPTYNEQFF

clone size: once
D gene: .
V gene: TRBV18
J gene: TRBJ2-3
CDR3 DNA: TGTGCCAGCTCATCGACCGGACCGGGTGGGTTCCCAGATACGCAGTATTTT
CDR3 protein: CASSSTGPGGFPDTQYF

clone size: .
D gene: TRBD1
V gene: TRBV18
J gene: TRBJ2-7
CDR3 DNA: TGTGCCAGCTCACCACCTAAAGGGACAGGGCCCTACGAGCAGTACTTC
CDR3 protein: CASSPPKGTGPYEQYF

clone size: .
D gene: .
V gene: TRBV24-1
J gene: TRBJ2-3
CDR3 DNA: TGTGCCACCAGTGTTACAGGCGACCCTACAGCCTTCACAGATACGCAGTATTTT
CDR3 protein: CATSVTGDPTAFTDTQYF

clone size: .
D gene: .
V gene: TRBV7-3
J gene: TRBJ2-1
CDR3 DNA: TGTGCCAGCAGGAACGAACGGGCCTACAATGAGCAGTTCTTC
CDR3 protein: CASRNERAYNEQFF

clone size: .
D gene: .
V gene: TRBV11-2
J gene: TRBJ2-2
CDR3 DNA: TGTGCCAGCAGCCTCCGGACCGACGGGGAGCTGTTTTTT
CDR3 protein: CASSLRTDGELFF

clone size: .
D gene: .
V gene: TRBV18
J gene: TRBJ1-1
CDR3 DNA: TGTGCCAGCTCACCGCGGACACAGGGTGGGTGGAACACTGAAGCTTTCTTT
CDR3 protein: CASSPRTQGGWNTEAFF

clone size: .
D gene: .
V gene: TRBV11-3
J gene: TRBJ2-1
CDR3 DNA: TGTGCCAGCAGCTTAGAGACTATTTCGTCCTACAATGAGCAGTTCTTC
CDR3 protein: CASSLETISSYNEQFF

clone size: .
D gene: .
V gene: TRBV6-5
J gene: TRBJ2-2
CDR3 DNA: TGTGCCAGCACCTGGGGGCGGGAGTTGACCGGGGAGCTGTTTTTT
CDR3 protein: CASTWGRELTGELFF

clone size: few
D gene: .
V gene: TRBV15
J gene: TRBJ1-1
CDR3 DNA: TGTGCCACTACCCGACAGACGAACACTGAAGCTTTCTTT
CDR3 protein: CATTRQTNTEAFF

clone size: .
D gene: .
V gene: TRBV10-2
J gene: TRBJ2-5
CDR3 DNA: TGCGCCACGTCAGGCGCCGCGATGATGGGGGAGACCCAGTACTTC
CDR3 protein: CATSGAAMMGETQYF

clone size: .
D gene: .
V gene: TRBV7-8
J gene: TRBJ2-5
CDR3 DNA: TGTGCCAGCAGCTTAGTCGGCCGGAGCGGGCAAGAGACCCAGTACTTC
CDR3 protein: CASSLVGRSGQETQYF

clone size: .
D gene: TRBD2
V gene: TRBV19
J gene: TRBJ2-1
CDR3 DNA: TGTGCCAGTAGTGGGCGGGAGGGTTACAATGAGCAGTTCTTC
CDR3 protein: CASSGREGYNEQFF

clone size: .
D gene: .
V gene: TRBV25-1
J gene: TRBJ2-2
CDR3 DNA: TGTGCCAGCACTCGGGGCGCCGGGGAGCTGTTTTTT
CDR3 protein: CASTRGAGELFF

clone size: once
D gene: .
V gene: TRBV19
J gene: TRBJ2-7
CDR3 DNA: TGTGCCAGTAGTTCTCGACAGGACTCCTACGAGCAGTACTTC
CDR3 protein: CASSSRQDSYEQYF

clone size: .
D gene: .
V gene: TRBV15
J gene: TRBJ2-7
CDR3 DNA: TGTGCCACCAGCAGAGGGCAAATCGAGCAGTACTTC
CDR3 protein: CATSRGQIEQYF

clone size: .
D gene: .
V gene: TRBV18
J gene: TRBJ2-1
CDR3 DNA: TGTGCCAGCTCACCATACAGTCCGGGAGACTCCTACAATGAGCAGTTCTTC
CDR3 protein: CASSPYSPGDSYNEQFF

clone size: .
D gene: TRBD2
V gene: TRBV7-2
J gene: TRBJ2-1
CDR3 DNA: TGTGCCAGCAGCCTAGCGGGGAGCTCCTACAATGAGCAGTTCTTC
CDR3 protein: CASSLAGSSYNEQFF

clone size: .
D gene: TRBD2
V gene: TRBV5-1
J gene: TRBJ2-5
CDR3 DNA: TGCGCCAGCAGCTATACAGGAACTAGCGGGTCCCAAGAGACCCAGTACTTC
CDR3 protein: CASSYTGTSGSQETQYF

clone size: .
D gene: TRBD2
V gene: TRBV6-5
J gene: TRBJ2-1
CDR3 DNA: TGTGCCAGCAGTTACCTAGCGGGAGCCTCCTACAATGAGCAGTTCTTC
CDR3 protein: CASSYLAGASYNEQFF

clone size: .
D gene: .
V gene: TRBV20-1
J gene: TRBJ1-5
CDR3 DNA: TGCAGTGCTAGAGATCAGCCCCAGCATTTT
CDR3 protein: CSARDQPQHF

clone size: .
D gene: .
V gene: TRBV28
J gene: TRBJ2-7
CDR3 DNA: TGTGCCAGCGATAGACGACAGACCTCTTCCTACGAGCAGTACTTC
CDR3 protein: CASDRRQTSSYEQYF